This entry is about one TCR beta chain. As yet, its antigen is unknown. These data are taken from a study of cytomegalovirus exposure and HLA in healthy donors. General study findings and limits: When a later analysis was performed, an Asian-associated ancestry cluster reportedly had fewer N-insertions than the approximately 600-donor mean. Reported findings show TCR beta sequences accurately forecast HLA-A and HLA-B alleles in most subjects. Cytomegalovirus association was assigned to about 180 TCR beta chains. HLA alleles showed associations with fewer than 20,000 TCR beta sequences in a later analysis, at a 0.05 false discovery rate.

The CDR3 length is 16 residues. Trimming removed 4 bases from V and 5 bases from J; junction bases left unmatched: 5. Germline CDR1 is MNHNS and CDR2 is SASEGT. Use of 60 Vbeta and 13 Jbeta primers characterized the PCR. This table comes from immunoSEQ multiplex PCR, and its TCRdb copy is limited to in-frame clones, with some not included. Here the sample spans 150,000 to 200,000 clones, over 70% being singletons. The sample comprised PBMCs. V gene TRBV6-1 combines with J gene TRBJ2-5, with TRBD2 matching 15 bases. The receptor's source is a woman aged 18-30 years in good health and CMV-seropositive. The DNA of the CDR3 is TGTGCCAGCAGTGGCGGACTAGCGGGGGGGCGGGAGACCCAGTACTTC. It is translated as CASSGGLAGGRETQYF.